A selection of T cell receptor beta chains follows, all from one sample in a study of T-cell memory formation after mild COVID-19. MiXCR, run by TCRdb on the 5' RACE reads, gives a single entry per CDR3 protein. This table has tens of thousands of distinct CDR3 sequences, more than 10% appearing once. The sample consisted of PBMCs or a T cell subset sorted from them (not recorded which). The receptors originated from an adult woman who had mild COVID-19 (a few samples of this study predate the infection). Cell type and time point are not known. Each CDR3 is given with its conserved first and last residue. The order of the fields is V gene, J gene, D gene, CDR3 length, clone size, CDR3 DNA, CDR3 protein. The D gene is left open where the match is weak. Clone size is shown for a subset of rows, as once, few, many or a class of expanded clone.

TRBV15	TRBJ1-3	NA	16	few	TGTGCCACCAGCAGCAGTTACAGCGCCTCTGGAAACACCATATATTTT	CATSSSYSASGNTIYF
TRBV6-2/TRBV6-3	TRBJ2-7	TRBD1	14	few	TGTGCCAGCGAAAACGACAGGGGTAGCGACGAGCAGTACTTC	CASENDRGSDEQYF
TRBV7-6	TRBJ2-1	TRBD1	16	NA	TGTGCCAGCAGCTATTCGCCGGGACAGTTGTACAATGAGCAGTTCTTC	CASSYSPGQLYNEQFF
TRBV4-2	TRBJ2-7	TRBD2	18	NA	TGTGCCAGCAGCCCTATTTTGCCGGGACTAAAAAGCTCCTACGAGCAGTACTTC	CASSPILPGLKSSYEQYF
TRBV12-3/TRBV12-4	TRBJ2-5	NA	14	NA	TGTGCCAGCAGTTCCCCGAGGAGTCTGGGGACCCAGTACTTC	CASSSPRSLGTQYF
TRBV12-3/TRBV12-4	TRBJ1-1	NA	17	once	TGTGCCAGAACCCCAGGGCCGGGGCAGGGAAGTCACACTGAAGCTTTCTTT	CARTPGPGQGSHTEAFF
TRBV12-3/TRBV12-4	TRBJ2-1	TRBD1	21	NA	TGTGCCAGCAGTTTAGCCACACCGGGACAGGGCCCTCCACAATCCTACAATGAGCAGTTCTTC	CASSLATPGQGPPQSYNEQFF
TRBV6-4	TRBJ1-2	TRBD1	16	few	TGTGCCAGCAGTGCACGATCCGGGACAGGGGCTTCCGGCTACACCTTC	CASSARSGTGASGYTF
TRBV3-1	TRBJ2-1	TRBD2	14	few	TGTGCCAGCAACCCAGCGGGGTGGCACGGTGAGCAGTTCTTC	CASNPAGWHGEQFF
TRBV11-2	TRBJ1-2	NA	15	few	TGTGCCAGCAGCTTATATCCAGGACCCAACTATGGCTACACCTTC	CASSLYPGPNYGYTF
TRBV5-5	TRBJ1-4	NA	15	few	TGTGCCAGCAGCTTGGCCCCATGGCCTAATGAAAAACTGTTTTTT	CASSLAPWPNEKLFF
TRBV7-6	TRBJ2-7	NA	14	few	TGTGCCAGCAGCTCCACCCCGTCCTCCTACGAGCAGTACTTC	CASSSTPSSYEQYF
TRBV30	TRBJ2-7	NA	15	NA	TGTGCCTGGAGTAGGGGGGCGGGAGTTGTCGACGAGCAGTACTTC	CAWSRGAGVVDEQYF
TRBV7-9	TRBJ2-6	NA	12	few	TGTGCCAGCACTACTGGGGCCAACGTCCTGACTTTC	CASTTGANVLTF
TRBV29-1	TRBJ2-3	TRBD1	13	few	TGCAGCGCAGCCGGGACAGGCACAGATACGCAGTATTTT	CSAAGTGTDTQYF
TRBV15	TRBJ2-7	NA	15	few	TGTGCCACCAGCAAGGCAAAGGGTACGGCGTACGAGCAGTACTTC	CATSKAKGTAYEQYF
TRBV12-3/TRBV12-4	TRBJ2-4	NA	11	many	TGTGCCAGCAGTTTCGGGACCGACCAATACTTC	CASSFGTDQYF
TRBV20-1	TRBJ1-3	NA	14	NA	TGCAGTGCTATAGCTAGGGGTTCTGGAAACACCATATATTTT	CSAIARGSGNTIYF
TRBV5-1	TRBJ2-1	NA	15	many	TGCGCCAGCAACCCCTCCGGAGAGGGACTCAATGAGCAGTTCTTC	CASNPSGEGLNEQFF
TRBV24-1	TRBJ2-2	NA	11	NA	TGTGCCACCAGTTACACCGGGGAGCTGTTTTTT	CATSYTGELFF
TRBV7-8	TRBJ2-3	TRBD2	16	NA	TGTGCCAGCAGCTTAAATTCGGGCGGGGGGCAAGATACGCAGTATTTT	CASSLNSGGGQDTQYF
TRBV4-1	TRBJ1-2	NA	14	few	TGCGCCAGCAGCCAAGACAGTCCTTACTATGGCTACACCTTC	CASSQDSPYYGYTF
TRBV5-5	TRBJ2-5	TRBD2	17	few	TGTGCCAGCAGCCGTTCTAGCGGGAGTCCTGGACAAGAGACCCAGTACTTC	CASSRSSGSPGQETQYF
TRBV7-9	TRBJ2-1	NA	10	NA	TGTGCCAGCAGCTCAGAGGAGCAGTTCTTC	CASSSEEQFF
TRBV20-1	TRBJ1-2	NA	12	NA	TGCAGTGCTAGACCCAGGGACTATGGCTACACCTTC	CSARPRDYGYTF
TRBV7-8	TRBJ2-7	TRBD2	15	many	TGTGCCAGCAGCTTAGAGGGGACTAGCACGGACGAGCAGTACTTC	CASSLEGTSTDEQYF
TRBV4-3	TRBJ2-1	NA	16	NA	TGCGCCAGCAGCCAAGGGACTACCATACACGACAATGAGCAGTTCTTC	CASSQGTTIHDNEQFF
TRBV4-3	TRBJ2-5	NA	14	few	TGCGCCAGCAGCCAAAGCGTATGGGGGGAGACCCAGTACTTC	CASSQSVWGETQYF
TRBV6-1	TRBJ1-1	NA	14	NA	TGTGCCAGCAGTGAAGATGGGGAGTCCACTGAAGCTTTCTTT	CASSEDGESTEAFF
TRBV27	TRBJ2-3	NA	16	NA	TGTGCCAGCAGTTTATCGACACGCCAAGCTACAGATACGCAGTATTTT	CASSLSTRQATDTQYF
TRBV11-3	TRBJ2-3	NA	18	few	TGTGCCAGCAGCGCGCGACCCGGGGAGGGGGTTCAGGCAGATACGCAGTATTTT	CASSARPGEGVQADTQYF
TRBV5-6	TRBJ2-2	NA	16	NA	TGTGCCAGCAGCTTGGCTGGGGTCGGGAACACCGGGGAGCTGTTTTTT	CASSLAGVGNTGELFF
TRBV6-6	TRBJ2-3	TRBD2	18	few	TGTGCCAGCAGTTATCCCCCCCTTAGCGGGGGGGCCCCAGATACGCAGTATTTT	CASSYPPLSGGAPDTQYF
TRBV12-3/TRBV12-4	TRBJ2-2	TRBD1	17	NA	TGTGCCAGCAGTTTAGCGGATACAGGGGGAGACACCGGGGAGCTGTTTTTT	CASSLADTGGDTGELFF
TRBV6-5	TRBJ2-1	TRBD2	16	NA	TGTGCCAGCAGCAGGACTAGCGGGAGGACATACAATGAGCAGTTCTTC	CASSRTSGRTYNEQFF
TRBV5-1	TRBJ1-1	NA	18	many	TGCGCCAGCAGCTTTCGGGGGCCAGAACCGACCTTGAACACTGAAGCTTTCTTT	CASSFRGPEPTLNTEAFF
TRBV20-1	TRBJ1-6	TRBD1	15	few	TGCAGTGTTCCAGAGGACAGGTCCTTCAATTCACCCCTCCACTTT	CSVPEDRSFNSPLHF
TRBV5-1	TRBJ2-5	TRBD2	17	NA	TGCGCCAGCAGCTTTGAAGGACTAGCGGGGTTAGGTGAGACCCAGTACTTC	CASSFEGLAGLGETQYF
TRBV7-9	TRBJ2-7	NA	15	few	TGTGCCAGCAGCCGCTCCGGGACGGCTGGCTGGGAGCAGTACTTC	CASSRSGTAGWEQYF
TRBV24-1	TRBJ2-7	NA	14	NA	TGTGCCACCAGTGATCCGGACGGGCCCTACGAGCAGTACTTC	CATSDPDGPYEQYF
TRBV9	TRBJ1-1	NA	19	NA	TGTGCCAGCAGCGCCGATAGGGACATCTGGATGACTGGCGCCTCTGAAGCTTTCTTT	CASSADRDIWMTGASEAFF